These T cell receptor beta chains were read from a single sample in a study of cytomegalovirus exposure and HLA in healthy donors. Data came from immunoSEQ multiplex PCR; TCRdb stores just in-frame clones and leaves some out. Of roughly 120,000 clones listed, roughly 82% are singletons. Material for sequencing was PBMCs. The receptors were sampled from a man younger than 35 in good health and CMV-seronegative. The CDR3 runs from the conserved cysteine through the conserved F or W. The order of the fields is D gene, clone size, V gene, J gene, CDR3 DNA, CDR3 protein. D genes are given only for firm matches. Clone size is shown for a subset of rows, as once, few, many or a class of expanded clone.

d_call: TRBD2
clone_size: NA
v_call: TRBV6-1
j_call: TRBJ2-3
cdr3_nt: TGTGCCAGCAGTGACGCGGTAGCGGGGGCCACAGATACGCAGTATTTT
cdr3_aa: CASSDAVAGATDTQYF

d_call: TRBD2
clone_size: NA
v_call: TRBV5-1
j_call: TRBJ2-3
cdr3_nt: TGCGCCAGCAGCCACGGGACTAGCGGGGTCCGGCAGTATTTT
cdr3_aa: CASSHGTSGVRQYF

d_call: NA
clone_size: NA
v_call: TRBV19
j_call: TRBJ2-7
cdr3_nt: TGTGCCAGTAGTATAGTCGGGCTAGCCGGGCCCTACGAGCAGTACTTC
cdr3_aa: CASSIVGLAGPYEQYF

d_call: TRBD1
clone_size: NA
v_call: TRBV4-1
j_call: TRBJ1-1
cdr3_nt: TGCGCCAGCAGCCAAGATCGGGACAGGGGCACTGAAGCTTTCTTT
cdr3_aa: CASSQDRDRGTEAFF

d_call: NA
clone_size: NA
v_call: TRBV5-6
j_call: TRBJ2-4
cdr3_nt: TGTGCCAGCAGCTACTCAGCCAAAAACATTCAGTACTTC
cdr3_aa: CASSYSAKNIQYF

d_call: TRBD1
clone_size: NA
v_call: TRBV4-2
j_call: TRBJ1-2
cdr3_nt: TGTGCCAGCAGCCAAGATGGGACAGTAGACTATGGCTACACCTTC
cdr3_aa: CASSQDGTVDYGYTF

d_call: TRBD2
clone_size: NA
v_call: TRBV11-2
j_call: TRBJ2-3
cdr3_nt: TGTGCCAGCACTCCTAGCGGGTTACTTTATACGCAGTATTTT
cdr3_aa: CASTPSGLLYTQYF

d_call: NA
clone_size: NA
v_call: TRBV4-1
j_call: TRBJ2-5
cdr3_nt: TGCGCCAGCAGCCTAACAGGGTTTTTAGAGACCCAGTACTTC
cdr3_aa: CASSLTGFLETQYF

d_call: NA
clone_size: NA
v_call: TRBV28
j_call: TRBJ2-7
cdr3_nt: TGTGCCAGTACCGGGCCCAATGGGGGCAAGCAGTACTTC
cdr3_aa: CASTGPNGGKQYF

d_call: TRBD2
clone_size: once
v_call: TRBV5-4
j_call: TRBJ2-2
cdr3_nt: TGTGCCAGCAGCCGCACTAGCGGGGGAATGAACACCGGGGAGCTGTTTTTT
cdr3_aa: CASSRTSGGMNTGELFF

d_call: NA
clone_size: NA
v_call: TRBV7-9
j_call: TRBJ1-1
cdr3_nt: TGTGCCAGCAGCGAGGGCGGCTGGGCTTTCTTT
cdr3_aa: CASSEGGWAFF

d_call: TRBD2
clone_size: NA
v_call: TRBV7-2
j_call: TRBJ2-2
cdr3_nt: TGTGCCAGCAGCCCCGGACGCGGGAGGAGCGGGGAGCTGTTTTTT
cdr3_aa: CASSPGRGRSGELFF

d_call: NA
clone_size: NA
v_call: TRBV9
j_call: TRBJ2-2
cdr3_nt: TGTGCCAGCAGCGTGTTCGGGGTCGGCACCGGGGAGCTGTTTTTT
cdr3_aa: CASSVFGVGTGELFF

d_call: NA
clone_size: NA
v_call: TRBV6-1
j_call: TRBJ1-5
cdr3_nt: TGTGCCAGCAGTCCCTCCCGCGGAGAGCGGCCCCAGCATTTT
cdr3_aa: CASSPSRGERPQHF

d_call: NA
clone_size: NA
v_call: TRBV15
j_call: TRBJ1-2
cdr3_nt: TGTGCCACCAGCAGAGACCGCGATTACAGGCTTAACTATGGCTACACCTTC
cdr3_aa: CATSRDRDYRLNYGYTF

d_call: TRBD2
clone_size: once
v_call: TRBV2
j_call: TRBJ2-7
cdr3_nt: TGTGCCAGCAGTGATTTTTTGGGGACTAGCGGTCGTTACGAGCAGTACTTC
cdr3_aa: CASSDFLGTSGRYEQYF

d_call: TRBD2
clone_size: NA
v_call: TRBV29-1
j_call: TRBJ2-1
cdr3_nt: TGCAGCGTTGAAGACCTAGCGGGGTCGGCAAATGAGCAGTTCTTC
cdr3_aa: CSVEDLAGSANEQFF

d_call: TRBD2
clone_size: NA
v_call: TRBV11-3
j_call: TRBJ2-1
cdr3_nt: TGTGCCAGCAGCCCACTAGCGGGAGGGTCCTACAATGAGCAGTTCTTC
cdr3_aa: CASSPLAGGSYNEQFF

d_call: TRBD2
clone_size: NA
v_call: TRBV19
j_call: TRBJ2-5
cdr3_nt: TGTGCCAGTTCTGTTGCGGGGGGGAAAGAGACCCAGTACTTC
cdr3_aa: CASSVAGGKETQYF

d_call: NA
clone_size: NA
v_call: TRBV30
j_call: TRBJ2-6
cdr3_nt: TGTGCCTGGAGTATAGACAGGACTAGCTCTGGGGCCAACGTCCTGACTTTC
cdr3_aa: CAWSIDRTSSGANVLTF

d_call: TRBD1
clone_size: NA
v_call: TRBV30
j_call: TRBJ2-3
cdr3_nt: TGTGCCTGGAGTACCGGGACAGGGGCAGATACGCAGTATTTT
cdr3_aa: CAWSTGTGADTQYF

d_call: TRBD2
clone_size: NA
v_call: TRBV7-6
j_call: TRBJ2-7
cdr3_nt: TGTGCCAGCAGCCTCAGTGGGACTAGCGGGGGGCCATCCTACGAGCAGTACTTC
cdr3_aa: CASSLSGTSGGPSYEQYF

d_call: NA
clone_size: NA
v_call: TRBV6-5
j_call: TRBJ1-1
cdr3_nt: TGTGCCAGCAGTTACTCGAGGAGGGACACTGAAGCTTTCTTT
cdr3_aa: CASSYSRRDTEAFF

d_call: TRBD1
clone_size: NA
v_call: TRBV5-1
j_call: TRBJ2-7
cdr3_nt: TGCGCCAGCAGCCCAGGACAGGGTTCCTACGAGCAGTACTTC
cdr3_aa: CASSPGQGSYEQYF

d_call: TRBD1
clone_size: NA
v_call: TRBV19
j_call: TRBJ1-2
cdr3_nt: TGTGCCAGTAGTGAGACAGGGGTATATGGCTACACCTTC
cdr3_aa: CASSETGVYGYTF

d_call: NA
clone_size: few
v_call: TRBV12-5
j_call: TRBJ1-2
cdr3_nt: TGTGCTAGTGGAACCCCCACGGTAACTAACTATGGCTACACCTTC
cdr3_aa: CASGTPTVTNYGYTF

d_call: TRBD1
clone_size: NA
v_call: TRBV7-6
j_call: TRBJ1-1
cdr3_nt: TGTGCCAGCAGCCGCTCCTCCGGGACAGGGATCACTGAAGCTTTCTTT
cdr3_aa: CASSRSSGTGITEAFF

d_call: TRBD1
clone_size: NA
v_call: TRBV7-2
j_call: TRBJ2-7
cdr3_nt: TGTGCCAGCAGACCCGGGACAGGCTACGAGCAGTACTTC
cdr3_aa: CASRPGTGYEQYF

d_call: NA
clone_size: once
v_call: TRBV6-1
j_call: TRBJ1-3
cdr3_nt: TGTGCCAGCAGTGGTCAGGGGCAAGGAAACACCATATATTTT
cdr3_aa: CASSGQGQGNTIYF

d_call: TRBD1
clone_size: NA
v_call: TRBV2
j_call: TRBJ1-1
cdr3_nt: TGTGCCAGCAGTGAGCGGACAGGGGTTACTGAAGCTTTCTTT
cdr3_aa: CASSERTGVTEAFF

d_call: TRBD1
clone_size: NA
v_call: TRBV5-4
j_call: TRBJ1-4
cdr3_nt: TGTGCCAGCAGCTCCGGCGGAGGGGGCGTAACTAATGAAAAACTGTTTTTT
cdr3_aa: CASSSGGGGVTNEKLFF

d_call: NA
clone_size: NA
v_call: TRBV10-2
j_call: TRBJ2-7
cdr3_nt: TGCGCCAGCAGTGAGAGGGGTGGACGGCTAGGTGAGCAGTACTTC
cdr3_aa: CASSERGGRLGEQYF

d_call: TRBD2
clone_size: once
v_call: TRBV11-2
j_call: TRBJ2-2
cdr3_nt: TGTGCCAGCAGCCCACCATTTCGCGGTAGCGGGGGACCCACCGGGGAGCTGTTTTTT
cdr3_aa: CASSPPFRGSGGPTGELFF

d_call: NA
clone_size: NA
v_call: TRBV7-9
j_call: TRBJ2-5
cdr3_nt: TGTGCCAGCAGCTTAACCTTAAGCGCTCCAGAGACCCAGTACTTC
cdr3_aa: CASSLTLSAPETQYF

d_call: NA
clone_size: NA
v_call: TRBV9
j_call: TRBJ2-5
cdr3_nt: TGTGCCAGCAGCGTAGGTATAGCTGGAACGTACCAAGAGACCCAGTACTTC
cdr3_aa: CASSVGIAGTYQETQYF

d_call: NA
clone_size: NA
v_call: TRBV23-1
j_call: TRBJ2-5
cdr3_nt: TGCGCCAGCAGTCCAGGGGAGACCCAGTACTTC
cdr3_aa: CASSPGETQYF

d_call: TRBD2
clone_size: NA
v_call: TRBV10-3
j_call: TRBJ2-3
cdr3_nt: TGTGCCATCAGTTCCCCGGAGTGGACCGGGGGGTCCACAGATACGCAGTATTTT
cdr3_aa: CAISSPEWTGGSTDTQYF

d_call: NA
clone_size: NA
v_call: TRBV2
j_call: TRBJ1-6
cdr3_nt: TGTGCCAGCAGTGGGTTAGCGGTGCTAGATTCACCCCTCCACTTT
cdr3_aa: CASSGLAVLDSPLHF

d_call: NA
clone_size: NA
v_call: TRBV6-5
j_call: TRBJ1-4
cdr3_nt: TGTGCCAGCAGTTTTGGTGGGGGGAATAATGAAAAACTGTTTTTT
cdr3_aa: CASSFGGGNNEKLFF

d_call: NA
clone_size: NA
v_call: TRBV4-2
j_call: TRBJ2-5
cdr3_nt: TGTGCCAGCAGCGGTTTCGCGGGCGGCCAAGAGACCCAGTACTTC
cdr3_aa: CASSGFAGGQETQYF

d_call: TRBD1
clone_size: NA
v_call: TRBV6-5
j_call: TRBJ2-7
cdr3_nt: TGTGCCAGCAGTTACTCTTACAGGGGGCTGTCCTACGAGCAGTACTTC
cdr3_aa: CASSYSYRGLSYEQYF

d_call: NA
clone_size: once
v_call: TRBV12-5
j_call: TRBJ1-1
cdr3_nt: TGTGCTAGTGGTTTCGAAAAGGAGGGTCAGGGAGAGGCTGAAGCTTTCTTT
cdr3_aa: CASGFEKEGQGEAEAFF